This TCR beta chain was captured in a study of CD8+CD57+ T cells in acquired aplastic anemia. Study context: The average for DNA from sorted CD4+ and CD8+ cells was roughly 3 ug.

On this clonotype: Its antigen is not identified.

Overall study results and limits: CD8+ Simpson's diversity did not differ significantly between patients and controls. A set of twenty-nine CD8+ CDR3 sequences was shared between patients and controls, and these sequences appeared highly expressed in patients.

The study profiled TCR beta VDJ and CDR3 using genomic DNA as template. TCRdb independently ran MiXCR on the reads; one entry per CDR3 protein. The sample shows about 190,000 distinct CDR3 sequences, 64% of them seen only once. Germline CDR1 is MNHEY and CDR2 is SMNVEV (reference sequence). Trimming removed 0 bases from V and 2 bases from J, with 17 bases in between. CDR3 length: 17 residues. The sample taken for sequencing was sorted CD4+, CD8+, or CD8+CD57+ T cells (not recorded which) from PBMCs. The chain recombines TRBV27 with TRBJ2-7; no reliable D call. The TCR sequence derives from a human donor with severe aplastic anemia or a healthy control (not recorded which). The CDR3 coding sequence is TGTGCCAGCAGTTTATCGTTATCGGGCGTTACAGCCTACGAGCAGTACTTC. This encodes CASSLSLSGVTAYEQYF.